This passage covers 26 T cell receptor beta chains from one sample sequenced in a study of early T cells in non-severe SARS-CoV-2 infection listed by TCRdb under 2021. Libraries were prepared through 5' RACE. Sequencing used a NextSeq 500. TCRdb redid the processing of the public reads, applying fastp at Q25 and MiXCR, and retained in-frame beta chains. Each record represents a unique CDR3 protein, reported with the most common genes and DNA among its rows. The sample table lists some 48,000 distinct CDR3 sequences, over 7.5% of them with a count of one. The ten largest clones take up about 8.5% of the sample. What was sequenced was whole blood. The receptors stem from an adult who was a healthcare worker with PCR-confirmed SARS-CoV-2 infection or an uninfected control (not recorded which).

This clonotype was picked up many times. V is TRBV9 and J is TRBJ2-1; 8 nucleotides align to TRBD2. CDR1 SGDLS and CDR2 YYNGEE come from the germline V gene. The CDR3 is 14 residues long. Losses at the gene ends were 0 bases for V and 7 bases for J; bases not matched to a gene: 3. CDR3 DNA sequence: TGTGCCAGCAGCGTAGTAGCGGGATCGAATGAGCAGTTCTTC. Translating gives CASSVVAGSNEQFF. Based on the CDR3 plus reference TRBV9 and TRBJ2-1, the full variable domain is DSGVTQTPKHLITATGQRVTLRCSPRSGDLSVYWYQQSLDQGLQFLIQYYNGEERAKGNILERFSAQQFPDLHSELNLSSLELGDSALYFCASSVVAGSNEQFFGPGTRLTVL.

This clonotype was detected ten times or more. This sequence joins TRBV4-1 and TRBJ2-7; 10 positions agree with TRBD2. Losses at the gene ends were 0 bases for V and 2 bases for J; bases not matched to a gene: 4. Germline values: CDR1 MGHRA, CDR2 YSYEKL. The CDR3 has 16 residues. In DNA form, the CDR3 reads TGCGCCAGCAGCCAAGATACCCTAGCGGGAGCCTACGAGCAGTACTTC. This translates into CASSQDTLAGAYEQYF.

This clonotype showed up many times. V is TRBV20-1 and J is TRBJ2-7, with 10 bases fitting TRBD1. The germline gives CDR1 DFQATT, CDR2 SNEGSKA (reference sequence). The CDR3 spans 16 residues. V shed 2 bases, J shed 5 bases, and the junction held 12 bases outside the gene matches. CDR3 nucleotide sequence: TGCAGTGCTAGAAAGACAGGGGGCGGAGGGAGAGACGAGCAGTACTTC. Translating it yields CSARKTGGGGRDEQYF.

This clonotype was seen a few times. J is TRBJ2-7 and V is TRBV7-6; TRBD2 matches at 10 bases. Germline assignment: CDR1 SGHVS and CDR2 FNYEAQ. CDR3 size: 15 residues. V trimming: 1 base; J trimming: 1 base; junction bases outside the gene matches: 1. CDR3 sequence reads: CASSLGGLASYEQYF. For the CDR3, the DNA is TGTGCCAGCAGCTTAGGGGGACTAGCGTCCTACGAGCAGTACTTC.

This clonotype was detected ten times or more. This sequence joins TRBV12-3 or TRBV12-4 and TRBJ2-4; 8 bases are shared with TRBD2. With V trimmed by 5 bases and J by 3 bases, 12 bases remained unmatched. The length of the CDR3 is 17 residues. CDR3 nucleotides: TGTGCCAGCAGTCCGCGGGGGGCTCTAGCGGGCAAAAACATTCAGTACTTC. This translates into CASSPRGALAGKNIQYF.

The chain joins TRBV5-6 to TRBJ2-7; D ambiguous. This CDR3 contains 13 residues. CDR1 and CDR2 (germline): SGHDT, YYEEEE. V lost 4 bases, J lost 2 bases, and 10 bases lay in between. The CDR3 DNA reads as TGTGCCAGCAGCGTGGTACAGACCTACGAGCAGTACTTC. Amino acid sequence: CASSVVQTYEQYF. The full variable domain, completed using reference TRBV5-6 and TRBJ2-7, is DAGVTQSPTHLIKTRGQQVTLRCSPKSGHDTVSWYQQALGQGPQFIFQYYEEEERQRGNFPDRFSGHQFPNYSSELNVNALLLGDSALYLCASSVVQTYEQYFGPGTRLTVT.

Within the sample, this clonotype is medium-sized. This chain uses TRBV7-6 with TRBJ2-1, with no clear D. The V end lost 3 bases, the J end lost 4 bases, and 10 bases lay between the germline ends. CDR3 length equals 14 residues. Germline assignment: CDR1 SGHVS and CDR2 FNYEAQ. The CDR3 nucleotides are TGTGCCAGCAGCTTGTCGGAACTTTACAATGAGCAGTTCTTC. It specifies CASSLSELYNEQFF.

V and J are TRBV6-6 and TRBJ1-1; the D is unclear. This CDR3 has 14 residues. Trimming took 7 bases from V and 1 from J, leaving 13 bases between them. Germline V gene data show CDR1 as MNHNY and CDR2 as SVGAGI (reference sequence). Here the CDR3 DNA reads TGTGCCAGCACCCCCTCAACGGGGAACACTGAAGCTTTCTTT. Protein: CASTPSTGNTEAFF.

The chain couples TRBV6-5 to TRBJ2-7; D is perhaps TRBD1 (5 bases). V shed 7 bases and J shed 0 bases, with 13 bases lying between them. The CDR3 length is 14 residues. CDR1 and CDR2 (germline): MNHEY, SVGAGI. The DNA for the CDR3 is TGTGCCAGCAAAATGGACACGAGCTCCTACGAGCAGTACTTC. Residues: CASKMDTSSYEQYF.

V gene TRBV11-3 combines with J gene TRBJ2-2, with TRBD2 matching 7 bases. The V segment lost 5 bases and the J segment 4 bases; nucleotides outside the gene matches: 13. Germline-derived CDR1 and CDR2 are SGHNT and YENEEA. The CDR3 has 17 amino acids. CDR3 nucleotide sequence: TGTGCCAGCAGCCGTCGCCCGGGAGGACTGGGCACCGGGGAGCTGTTTTTT. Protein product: CASSRRPGGLGTGELFF.

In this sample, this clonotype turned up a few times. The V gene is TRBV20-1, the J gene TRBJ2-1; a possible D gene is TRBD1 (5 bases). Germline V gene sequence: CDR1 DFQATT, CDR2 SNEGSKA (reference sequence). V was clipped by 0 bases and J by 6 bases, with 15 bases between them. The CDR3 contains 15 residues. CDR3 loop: CSARDGQGAPNEQFF. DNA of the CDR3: TGCAGTGCTAGAGACGGACAAGGGGCGCCCAATGAGCAGTTCTTC.

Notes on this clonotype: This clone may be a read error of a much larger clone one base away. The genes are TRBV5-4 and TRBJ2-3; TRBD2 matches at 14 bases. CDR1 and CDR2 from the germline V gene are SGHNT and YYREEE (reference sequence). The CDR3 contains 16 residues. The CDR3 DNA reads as TGTGCCAGCAGGAAAGGACTAGCGGGAGGAACCGATACGCAGAATTTT. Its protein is CASRKGLAGGTDTQNF.

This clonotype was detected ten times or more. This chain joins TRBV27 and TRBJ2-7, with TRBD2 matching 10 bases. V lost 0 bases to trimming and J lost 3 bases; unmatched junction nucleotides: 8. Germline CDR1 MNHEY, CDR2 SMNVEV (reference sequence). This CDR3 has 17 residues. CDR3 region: CASSLSDIRTSGYEQYF. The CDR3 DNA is TGTGCCAGCAGTTTATCGGATATTCGGACTAGCGGCTACGAGCAGTACTTC.

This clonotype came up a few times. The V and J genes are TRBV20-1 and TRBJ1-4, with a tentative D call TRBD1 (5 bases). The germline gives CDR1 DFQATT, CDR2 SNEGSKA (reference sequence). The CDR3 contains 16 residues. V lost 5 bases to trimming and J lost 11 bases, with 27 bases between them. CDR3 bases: TGCAGTGCTCATAGGGGAACCCCTACTACGACTGGGAAACTGTTTTTT. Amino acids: CSAHRGTPTTTGKLFF.

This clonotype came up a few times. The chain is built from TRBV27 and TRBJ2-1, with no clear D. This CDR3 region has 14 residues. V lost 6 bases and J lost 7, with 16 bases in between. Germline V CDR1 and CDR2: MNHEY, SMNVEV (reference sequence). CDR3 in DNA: TGTGCCAGCAGGCATACCGGGCTCACGAATGAGCAGTTCTTC. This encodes CASRHTGLTNEQFF.

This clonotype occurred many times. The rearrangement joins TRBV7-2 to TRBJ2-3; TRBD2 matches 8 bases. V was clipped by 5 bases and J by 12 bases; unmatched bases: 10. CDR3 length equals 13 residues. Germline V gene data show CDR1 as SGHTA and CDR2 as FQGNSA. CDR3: CASSRRSGNPQYF. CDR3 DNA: TGTGCCAGCAGCCGCCGTAGCGGGAATCCACAGTATTTT.

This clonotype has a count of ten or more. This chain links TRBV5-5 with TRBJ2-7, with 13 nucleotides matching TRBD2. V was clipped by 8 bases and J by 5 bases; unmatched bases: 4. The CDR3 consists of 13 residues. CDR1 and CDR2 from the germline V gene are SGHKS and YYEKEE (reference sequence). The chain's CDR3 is CASRTSGSHEQYF. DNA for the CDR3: TGTGCCAGTCGGACTAGCGGGAGCCACGAGCAGTACTTC.

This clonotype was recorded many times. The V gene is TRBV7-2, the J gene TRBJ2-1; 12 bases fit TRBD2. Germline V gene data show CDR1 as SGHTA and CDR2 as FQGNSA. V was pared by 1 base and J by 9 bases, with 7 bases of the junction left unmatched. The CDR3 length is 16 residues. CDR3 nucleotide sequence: TGTGCCAGCAGCTTAGTCGAGACTAGCGGGAGAATTGAGCAGTTCTTC. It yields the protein CASSLVETSGRIEQFF.

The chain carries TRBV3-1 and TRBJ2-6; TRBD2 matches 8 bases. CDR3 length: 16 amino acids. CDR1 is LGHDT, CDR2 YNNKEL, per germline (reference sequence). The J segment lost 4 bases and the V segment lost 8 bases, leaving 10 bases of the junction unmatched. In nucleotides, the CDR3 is TGTGCCAGCTATGGAGCGGGAGTAACCGGGGCCAACGTCCTGACTTTC. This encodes CASYGAGVTGANVLTF. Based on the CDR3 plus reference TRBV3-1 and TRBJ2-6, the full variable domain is DTAVSQTPKYLVTQMGNDKSIKCEQNLGHDTMYWYKQDSKKFLKIMFSYNNKELIINETVPNRFSPKSPDKAHLNLHINSLELGDSAVYFCASYGAGVTGANVLTFGAGSRLTVL.

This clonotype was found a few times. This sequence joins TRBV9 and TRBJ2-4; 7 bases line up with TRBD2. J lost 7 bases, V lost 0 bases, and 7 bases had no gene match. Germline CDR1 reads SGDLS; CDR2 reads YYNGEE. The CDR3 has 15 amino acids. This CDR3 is CASSVGQGTTNIQYF. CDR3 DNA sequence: TGTGCCAGCAGCGTAGGTCAAGGGACTACGAACATTCAGTACTTC.

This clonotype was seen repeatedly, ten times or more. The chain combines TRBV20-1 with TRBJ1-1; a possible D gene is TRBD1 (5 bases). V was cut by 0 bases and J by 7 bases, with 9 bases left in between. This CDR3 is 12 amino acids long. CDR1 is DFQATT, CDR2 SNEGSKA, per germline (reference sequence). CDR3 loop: CSARDSGREAFF. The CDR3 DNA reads TGCAGTGCTAGAGACTCGGGACGTGAAGCTTTCTTT.

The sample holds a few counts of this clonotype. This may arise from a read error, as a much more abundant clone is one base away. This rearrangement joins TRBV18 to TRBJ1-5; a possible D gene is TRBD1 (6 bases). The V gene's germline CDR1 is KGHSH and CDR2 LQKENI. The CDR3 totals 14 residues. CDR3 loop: CASSPQGSNHPQHF. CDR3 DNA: TGTGCCAGCTCGCCACAGGGTAGCAATCATCCCCAGCATTTT.

CDR3 protein: CASRGDRTSGSGTGELFF. CDR3 coding DNA: TGTGCCAGCAGGGGGGATCGGACTAGCGGGAGTGGAACCGGGGAGCTGTTTTTT. The chain links TRBV5-4 to TRBJ2-2, with 13 positions matching TRBD2. Germline CDR1 and CDR2: SGHNT and YYREEE (reference sequence). After removal of 5 bases from V and 5 bases from J, the junction contained 12 bases not matched to a gene. The CDR3 spans 18 residues.

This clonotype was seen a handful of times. The CDR3 reads CASRPPVVDEQFF. In DNA, the CDR3 is TGTGCCAGCCGACCCCCGGTAGTAGATGAGCAGTTCTTC. This chain links TRBV25-1 with TRBJ2-1; no reliable D call. Germline values: CDR1 MGHDK, CDR2 SYGVNS. Between the trimmed V and J ends, which lost 8 bases and 8 bases, there was a span of 16 bases. This CDR3 is built from 13 residues.

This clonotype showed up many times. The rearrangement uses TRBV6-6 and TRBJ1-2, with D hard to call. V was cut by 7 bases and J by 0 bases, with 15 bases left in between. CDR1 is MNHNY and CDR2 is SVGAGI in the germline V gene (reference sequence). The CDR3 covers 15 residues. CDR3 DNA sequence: TGTGCCAGCACCCGACATACCCGGACTAACTATGGCTACACCTTC. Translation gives CASTRHTRTNYGYTF.

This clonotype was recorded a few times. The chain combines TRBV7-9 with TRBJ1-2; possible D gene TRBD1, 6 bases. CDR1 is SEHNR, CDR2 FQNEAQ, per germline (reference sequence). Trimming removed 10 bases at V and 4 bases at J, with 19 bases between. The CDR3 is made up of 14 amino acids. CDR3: CANGEGGQAYGYTF. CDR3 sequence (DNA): TGTGCCAACGGGGAAGGGGGACAAGCCTATGGCTACACCTTC.